The source of this TCR beta chain is a study of regulatory T cells in long-lasting Graves disease. The CDR3 spans 13 residues. J lost 2 bases, V lost 9 bases, and 3 bases had no gene match. Per germline, CDR1 LGHNT and CDR2 FRNRAP. Combining iRepertoire HTBI primers with Arm-PCR of CDR3 regions, the authors built TCR beta libraries. TCRdb reprocessed the multiplex PCR reads with MiXCR, giving one entry per CDR3 protein. The repertoire consists of roughly 420,000 distinct CDR3 sequences, with approximately 14% occurring once and the leading ten covering around a sixth. This clonotype was recorded a few times. Time point noted: newly diagnosed GD, antithyroid drugs for less than 3 months. From PBMCs, RNA was extracted and then used to make the TCR library. These same records also appear under a second study, on T cells in Graves' hyperthyroidism and ophthalmopathy. That report adds: The study enrolled patients aged 18 to 65 with newly diagnosed hyperthyroidism of under 2 months' duration. Most thyroid clonotypes that were expanded above 0.001 also turned up in blood.

The sequencing used peripheral blood mononuclear cells (PBMCs), collected at new diagnosis, from a patient treated with antithyroid drugs. The gene calls are TRBV12-5 and TRBJ1-3; 8 nucleotides align to TRBD1. The TCR was taken from a woman between 50 and 59 years old with Graves disease. CDR3 protein: CASTTGAGNTIYF. DNA of the CDR3: TGTGCTAGCACGACAGGGGCTGGAAACACCATATATTTT.